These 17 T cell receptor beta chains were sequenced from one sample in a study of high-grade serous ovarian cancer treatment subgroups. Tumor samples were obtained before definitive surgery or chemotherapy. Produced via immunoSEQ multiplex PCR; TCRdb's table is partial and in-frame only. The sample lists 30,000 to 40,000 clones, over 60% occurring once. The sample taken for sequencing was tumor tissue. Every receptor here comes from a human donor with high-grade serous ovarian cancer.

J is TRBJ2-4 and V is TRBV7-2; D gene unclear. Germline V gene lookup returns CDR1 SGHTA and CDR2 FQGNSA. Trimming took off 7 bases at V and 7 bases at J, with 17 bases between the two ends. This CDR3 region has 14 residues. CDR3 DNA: TGTGCCAGCACCACCCTGAGTGCTGGGAACATTCAGTACTTC. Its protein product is CASTTLSAGNIQYF. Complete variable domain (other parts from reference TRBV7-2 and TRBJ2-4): GAGVSQSPSNKVTEKGKDVELRCDPISGHTALYWYRQSLGQGLEFLIYFQGNSAPDKSGLPSDRFSAERTGGSVSTLTIQRTQQEDSAVYLCASTTLSAGNIQYFGAGTRLSVL.

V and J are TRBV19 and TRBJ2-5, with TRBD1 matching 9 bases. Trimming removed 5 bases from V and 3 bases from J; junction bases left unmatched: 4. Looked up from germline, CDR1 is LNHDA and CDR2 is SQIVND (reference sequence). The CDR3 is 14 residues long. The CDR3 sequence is CASSHRDREETQYF. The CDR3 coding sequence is TGTGCCAGTAGTCACCGGGACAGGGAAGAGACCCAGTACTTC.

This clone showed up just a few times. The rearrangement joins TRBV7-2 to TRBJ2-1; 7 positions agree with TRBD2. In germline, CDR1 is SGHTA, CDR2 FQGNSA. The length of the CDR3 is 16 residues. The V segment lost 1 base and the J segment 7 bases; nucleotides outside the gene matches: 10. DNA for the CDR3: TGTGCCAGCAGCTTAGGGGTTCGGGGAGGGCCGAATGAGCAGTTCTTC. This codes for CASSLGVRGGPNEQFF.

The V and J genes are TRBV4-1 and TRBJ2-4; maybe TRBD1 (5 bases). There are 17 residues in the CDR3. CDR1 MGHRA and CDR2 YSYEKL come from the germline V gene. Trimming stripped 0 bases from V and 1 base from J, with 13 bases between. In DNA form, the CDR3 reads TGCGCCAGCAGCCAAGAAAAAGGTCAGGGCGCCAAAAACATTCAGTACTTC. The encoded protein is CASSQEKGQGAKNIQYF.

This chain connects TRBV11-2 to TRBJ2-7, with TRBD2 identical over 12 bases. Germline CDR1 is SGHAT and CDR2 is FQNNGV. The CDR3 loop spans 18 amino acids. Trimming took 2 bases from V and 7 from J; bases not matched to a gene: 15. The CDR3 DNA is TGTGCCAGCAGCTTATCCCTCCCCGCTAGCGGGAGGGCCTGGGAGCAGTACTTC. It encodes CASSLSLPASGRAWEQYF.

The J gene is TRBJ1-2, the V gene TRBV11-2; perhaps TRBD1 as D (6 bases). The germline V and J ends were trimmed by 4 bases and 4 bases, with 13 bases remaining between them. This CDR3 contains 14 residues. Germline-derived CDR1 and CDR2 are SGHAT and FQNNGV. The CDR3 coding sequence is TGTGCCAGCAGCTATACAGGGACGGCCTATGGCTACACCTTC. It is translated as CASSYTGTAYGYTF.

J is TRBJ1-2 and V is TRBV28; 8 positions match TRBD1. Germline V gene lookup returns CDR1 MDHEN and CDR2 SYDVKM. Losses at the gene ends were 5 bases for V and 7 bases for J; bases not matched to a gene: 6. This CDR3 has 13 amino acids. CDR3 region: CASSPDRGRGYTF. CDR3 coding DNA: TGTGCCAGCAGTCCCGACAGGGGCCGTGGCTACACCTTC.

The CDR3 nucleotides are TGTGCCAGTAGTACCCTTCTTTCAGGGGGCGATCAGCCCCAGCATTTT. It codes for CASSTLLSGGDQPQHF. V is TRBV19 and J is TRBJ1-5; TRBD1 agrees at 8 bases. From germline, CDR1 is LNHDA and CDR2 SQIVND (reference sequence). Trimming took 4 bases from V and 5 from J; bases not matched to a gene: 10. The CDR3 has 16 amino acids.

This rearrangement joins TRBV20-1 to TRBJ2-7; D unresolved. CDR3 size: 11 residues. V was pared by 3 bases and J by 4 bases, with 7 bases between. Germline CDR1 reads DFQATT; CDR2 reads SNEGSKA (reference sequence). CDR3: CSASTTYEQYF. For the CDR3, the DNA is TGCAGTGCTAGCACTACTTACGAGCAGTACTTC.

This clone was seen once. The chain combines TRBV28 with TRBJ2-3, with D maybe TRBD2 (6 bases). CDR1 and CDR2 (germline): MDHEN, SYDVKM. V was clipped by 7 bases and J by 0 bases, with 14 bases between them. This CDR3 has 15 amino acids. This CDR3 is CASTHPLASTDTQYF. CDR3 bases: TGTGCCAGCACCCATCCACTAGCAAGCACAGATACGCAGTATTTT.

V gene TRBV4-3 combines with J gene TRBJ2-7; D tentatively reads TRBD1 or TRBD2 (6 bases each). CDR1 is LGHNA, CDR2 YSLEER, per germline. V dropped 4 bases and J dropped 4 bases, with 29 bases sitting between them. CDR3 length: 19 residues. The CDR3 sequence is CASSPNKPHSIGGWYEQYF. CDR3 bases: TGCGCCAGCAGCCCTAATAAACCCCATTCGATCGGGGGCTGGTACGAGCAGTACTTC.

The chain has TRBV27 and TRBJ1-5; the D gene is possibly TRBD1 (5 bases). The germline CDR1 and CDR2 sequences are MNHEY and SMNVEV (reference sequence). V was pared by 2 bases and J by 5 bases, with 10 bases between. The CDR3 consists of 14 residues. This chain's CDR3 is CASSLGQGYQPQHF. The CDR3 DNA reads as TGTGCCAGCAGTTTAGGTCAGGGCTATCAGCCCCAGCATTTT.

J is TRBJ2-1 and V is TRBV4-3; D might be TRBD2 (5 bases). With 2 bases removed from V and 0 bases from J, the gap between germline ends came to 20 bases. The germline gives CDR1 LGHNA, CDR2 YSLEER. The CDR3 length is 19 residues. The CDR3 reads CASSQLERRAVSSYNEQFF. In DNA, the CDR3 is TGCGCCAGCAGCCAATTGGAGCGGCGAGCGGTGAGCTCCTACAATGAGCAGTTCTTC.

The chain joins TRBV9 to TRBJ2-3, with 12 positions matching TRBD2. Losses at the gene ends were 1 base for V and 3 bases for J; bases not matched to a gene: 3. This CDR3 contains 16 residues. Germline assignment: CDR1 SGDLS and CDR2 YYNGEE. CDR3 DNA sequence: TGTGCCAGCAGCGTACCCACTAGCGGGAGGACAGATACGCAGTATTTT. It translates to CASSVPTSGRTDTQYF.

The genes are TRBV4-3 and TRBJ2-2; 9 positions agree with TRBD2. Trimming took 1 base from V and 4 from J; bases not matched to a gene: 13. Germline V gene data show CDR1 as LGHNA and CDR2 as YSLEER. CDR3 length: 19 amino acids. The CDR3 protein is CASSQGLGSGSRITGELFF. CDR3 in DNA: TGCGCCAGCAGCCAAGGGCTCGGTAGCGGGAGTCGAATCACCGGGGAGCTGTTTTTT.

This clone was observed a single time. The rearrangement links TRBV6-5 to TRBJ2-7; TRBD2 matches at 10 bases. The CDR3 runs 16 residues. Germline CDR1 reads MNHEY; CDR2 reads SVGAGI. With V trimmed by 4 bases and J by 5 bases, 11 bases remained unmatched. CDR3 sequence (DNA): TGTGCCAGCAGTTCTTCTTTAGCGGGAGGAAGGGACGAGCAGTACTTC. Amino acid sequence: CASSSSLAGGRDEQYF.

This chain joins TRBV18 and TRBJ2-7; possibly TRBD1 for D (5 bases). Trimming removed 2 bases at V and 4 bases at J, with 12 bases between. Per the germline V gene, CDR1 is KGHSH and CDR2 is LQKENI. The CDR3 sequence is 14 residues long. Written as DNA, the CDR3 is TGTGCCAGCTCACCAGCTGACAGCCTTTACGAGCAGTACTTC. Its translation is CASSPADSLYEQYF.